These T cell receptor beta chains were read from a single sample in a study of blood T cells in healthy people across ages. Via MiXCR, TCRdb re-called the 5' RACE reads, giving one row per CDR3 protein. The table shows around 850,000 distinct CDR3 sequences, with approximately 35% occurring only once. Sequenced input: blood. Source of these receptors: a young man in good health. Each CDR3 is given with its conserved first and last residue. D genes are given only for firm matches. The size of a clone is reported for some rows only, either as once, few or many, or as a class for expanded clones.

DNA: TGTGCCAGCAGCTTAGCGCTTGGCGACCCCGCCTACAATGAGCAGTTCTTC; CDR3: CASSLALGDPAYNEQFF; V: TRBV7-2; D: NA; size: NA; J: TRBJ2-1
DNA: TGCGCCAGCAGTGCCACAGGCTCCGGGGAGCTGTTTTTT; CDR3: CASSATGSGELFF; V: TRBV10-2; D: NA; size: few; J: TRBJ2-2
DNA: TGCAGTGCCACTAGCGGGAGAGAGACCCAGTACTTC; CDR3: CSATSGRETQYF; V: TRBV20-1; D: TRBD2; size: NA; J: TRBJ2-5
DNA: TGTGCCAGCAGTGTTGCAGGGGAGGGGAACTATGGCTACACCTTC; CDR3: CASSVAGEGNYGYTF; V: TRBV2; D: NA; size: NA; J: TRBJ1-2
DNA: TGCGCCAGCAGCCCCATCGAAAATGGTCAGCCCCAGCATTTT; CDR3: CASSPIENGQPQHF; V: TRBV16; D: NA; size: NA; J: TRBJ1-5
DNA: TGTGCCAGCAGCTTAGCGTTAAGTACTGAAGCTTTCTTT; CDR3: CASSLALSTEAFF; V: TRBV7-2; D: NA; size: few; J: TRBJ1-1
DNA: TGTGCCAGCAGGACCGGGACTAGCGGGGGGTTCAGCTCCTACAATGAGCAGTTCTTC; CDR3: CASRTGTSGGFSSYNEQFF; V: TRBV2; D: TRBD2; size: NA; J: TRBJ2-1
DNA: TGTGCCAGCAGCGTCCGGGGGAGCTCCTACAATGAGCAGTTCTTC; CDR3: CASSVRGSSYNEQFF; V: TRBV13; D: NA; size: many; J: TRBJ2-1
DNA: TGCAGCGTTTCCCGGAACCAAGAGACCCAGTACTTC; CDR3: CSVSRNQETQYF; V: TRBV29-1; D: NA; size: NA; J: TRBJ2-5
DNA: TGTGCCACCCGGCACAGGTTGGCTGGGGCCAACGTCCTGACTTTC; CDR3: CATRHRLAGANVLTF; V: TRBV6-5; D: NA; size: NA; J: TRBJ2-6
DNA: TGTGCCAGCAGCCCCCCTGAGGGGACAGGGGGTTACAATGAGCAGTTCTTC; CDR3: CASSPPEGTGGYNEQFF; V: TRBV13; D: TRBD1; size: NA; J: TRBJ2-1
DNA: TGTGCCAGCAGTTATTTTCGCGGGAGGCACTACGAGCAGTACTTC; CDR3: CASSYFRGRHYEQYF; V: TRBV6-2/TRBV6-3; D: TRBD2; size: NA; J: TRBJ2-7
DNA: TGTGCCAGCTCAACCACTAGCAGCATGATTCGTCCCAACGAGCAGTACTTC; CDR3: CASSTTSSMIRPNEQYF; V: TRBV18; D: NA; size: NA; J: TRBJ2-7
DNA: TGTGCCAGCAGTGGGTCCAGGACGGACAGCGAGCAGTACTTC; CDR3: CASSGSRTDSEQYF; V: TRBV6-5; D: NA; size: NA; J: TRBJ2-7
DNA: TGCGCCAGCAGCTTGTATACAGGTCAGGAGACCCAGTACTTC; CDR3: CASSLYTGQETQYF; V: TRBV5-1; D: NA; size: NA; J: TRBJ2-5
DNA: TGTGCCAGCAGGACCGATCTAGAGACCCAGTACTTC; CDR3: CASRTDLETQYF; V: TRBV12-3/TRBV12-4; D: NA; size: NA; J: TRBJ2-5
DNA: TGCGCCAGCAGCCAAGATTTTTCGGGTTACGAGCAGTACTTC; CDR3: CASSQDFSGYEQYF; V: TRBV4-3; D: NA; size: NA; J: TRBJ2-7
DNA: TGTGCCAGCTCACCTACAGGGGACCAAGAGACCCAGTACTTC; CDR3: CASSPTGDQETQYF; V: TRBV18; D: TRBD1; size: few; J: TRBJ2-5
DNA: TGCGCCAGCAGCCCTGGACAGGGACCTAGCACAGATACGCAGTATTTT; CDR3: CASSPGQGPSTDTQYF; V: TRBV4-3; D: TRBD1; size: many; J: TRBJ2-3
DNA: TGTGCCAGCAGTCCAGAGATCGGGGGGGAAGAGACCCAGTACTTC; CDR3: CASSPEIGGEETQYF; V: TRBV12-3/TRBV12-4; D: TRBD2; size: NA; J: TRBJ2-5
DNA: TGTGCCAGCAGAACAAAGGCAGGGGGAAATGAGCAGTTCTTC; CDR3: CASRTKAGGNEQFF; V: TRBV7-2; D: TRBD1; size: NA; J: TRBJ2-1
DNA: TGTGCCTGGAGTGTACGTCTCCTGCGAGGGGGAGGTTCACCCCTCCACTTT; CDR3: CAWSVRLLRGGGSPLHF; V: TRBV30; D: NA; size: NA; J: TRBJ1-6
DNA: TGCAGTGCGGGAACAGCGTACTCCTACGAGCAGTACTTC; CDR3: CSAGTAYSYEQYF; V: TRBV20-1; D: NA; size: NA; J: TRBJ2-7
DNA: TGTGCCAGCAGCCCTCGGGGGAGTTGGGAGACCCAGTACTTC; CDR3: CASSPRGSWETQYF; V: TRBV14; D: NA; size: few; J: TRBJ2-5
DNA: TGCAGCGTCAAGACGTCGGACAGGTGGGAGACCCAGTACTTC; CDR3: CSVKTSDRWETQYF; V: TRBV29-1; D: TRBD1; size: NA; J: TRBJ2-5
DNA: TGTGCCAGCAGTCCACGGATAGCGGGGGAGACCCAGTACTTC; CDR3: CASSPRIAGETQYF; V: TRBV27; D: TRBD2; size: few; J: TRBJ2-5